These 10 T cell receptor beta chains share one sample of origin, sequenced in a study of beta chain features in type 1 diabetes. The whole isolated RNA underwent reverse transcription, so sequencing captured expressed TCRB transcripts. Measured with immunoSEQ multiplex PCR; TCRdb has only the in-frame clones, and not every one. The table shows tens of thousands of clones, with 50% to 70% occurring only once. Their target antigens are unknown. General study points: Shortening of TCRB CDR3s, moderate but significant, appeared in all four CD4+ subsets of Type 1 diabetes patients.

Sequencing was done on a sample of stem cell memory CD4+ T cells from blood. The source of these receptors is a man aged 18 to 29 with type 1 diabetes.

The rearrangement links TRBV4-3 to TRBJ1-4; D is ambiguous. V was trimmed by 0 bases and J by 3 bases, leaving 8 bases between them. The CDR3 spans 15 residues. Germline V CDR1 and CDR2: LGHNA, YSLEER. The CDR3, as DNA: TGCGCCAGCAGCCAAGACGTAGGAGCTAATGAAAAACTGTTTTTT. This encodes CASSQDVGANEKLFF.

The chain couples TRBV28 to TRBJ1-5; 9 positions match TRBD1. The V gene end was trimmed by 2 bases and the J gene end by 4 bases; junction bases not matched to a gene: 0. The CDR3 sequence is 14 residues long. Germline values: CDR1 MDHEN, CDR2 SYDVKM. CDR3 sequence (DNA): TGTGCCAGCAGTTTAGGACAGGGGAATCAGCCCCAGCATTTT. It is translated as CASSLGQGNQPQHF.

This chain connects TRBV7-2 to TRBJ2-2; 10 bases map to TRBD1. Germline CDR1 SGHTA, CDR2 FQGNSA. The CDR3 contains 17 residues. V was clipped by 5 bases and J by 4 bases; unmatched bases: 10. The CDR3 reads CASSLRGGQGFTGELFF. CDR3 in DNA: TGTGCCAGCAGCCTTAGAGGGGGACAGGGGTTCACCGGGGAGCTGTTTTTT.

This clone came up a few times. The chain couples TRBV7-2 to TRBJ2-5; 10 nucleotides line up with TRBD2. Germline V lookup: CDR1 SGHTA, CDR2 FQGNSA. V gave up 5 bases and J gave up 4 bases; unmatched junction bases: 7. CDR3 length equals 15 residues. CDR3 protein: CASSGTSELRETQYF. The DNA of the CDR3 is TGTGCCAGCAGCGGGACTAGCGAGCTCCGAGAGACCCAGTACTTC.

This clone was counted only a few times. The chain recombines TRBV2 with TRBJ2-3, with D perhaps TRBD1 (5 bases). Germline V lookup: CDR1 SNHLY, CDR2 FYNNEI. The ends were cut back, 2 bases at V and 2 bases at J, with 8 bases in the middle. There are 14 residues in the CDR3. This CDR3 is CASSERQSTDTQYF. CDR3 nucleotide sequence: TGTGCCAGCAGTGAAAGACAGTCCACAGATACGCAGTATTTT.

The chain links TRBV7-7 to TRBJ2-1, with 12 bases matching TRBD1. Trimming removed 5 bases from V and 7 bases from J; junction bases left unmatched: 12. CDR1 is SSHAT and CDR2 is FNYEAQ in the germline V gene (reference sequence). The CDR3 totals 17 residues. CDR3 protein: CASSALWGQGAINEQFF. The CDR3 DNA is TGTGCCAGCAGCGCTCTCTGGGGACAGGGGGCAATTAATGAGCAGTTCTTC.

This clone occurred a few times. This rearrangement joins TRBV6-5 to TRBJ2-1, with no clear D. CDR3 length equals 13 residues. V was clipped by 6 bases and J by 9 bases, with 15 bases between them. CDR1 and CDR2 from the germline V gene are MNHEY and SVGAGI. The CDR3: CASRTGVFAEQFF. CDR3 nucleotide sequence: TGTGCCAGCAGAACTGGAGTATTCGCTGAGCAGTTCTTC.

This clone has more than one count but fewer than ten. This chain joins TRBV7-2 and TRBJ2-5; weak D call: TRBD1 (7 bases). TRBJ2-7 explains the end of the DNA better; the J call may be wrong. Germline V gene sequence: CDR1 SGHTA, CDR2 FQGNSA. The length of the CDR3 is 16 residues. This CDR3 is CASSLSSAGGSYEQYF. CDR3 DNA: TGTGCCAGCAGCTTAAGTTCAGCAGGGGGGTCCTACGAGCAGTACTTC.

This clone has more than one count but fewer than ten. This CDR3 reads CASSRRETGTGDGYTF. DNA of the CDR3: TGTGCCAGCAGCAGGCGAGAGACCGGGACAGGGGATGGCTACACCTTC. The chain joins TRBV6-6 to TRBJ1-2; 10 bases are a match to TRBD1. The CDR3 is made up of 16 amino acids. Germline assignment: CDR1 MNHNY and CDR2 SVGAGI (reference sequence). The V gene end was trimmed by 6 bases and the J gene end by 6 bases; junction bases not matched to a gene: 13.

For this clone: A junction boundary mismatches the germline segment, possibly from a read error. The chain joins TRBV7-2 to TRBJ2-6, with 8 bases matching TRBD1. CDR1 and CDR2 from the germline V gene are SGHTA and FQGNSA. The CDR3 spans 16 residues. The CDR3 coding sequence is TGTGCCAGCAGCTTGAGACAGGGGTCTGGGGCCAACGTCCCGACTTTC. It encodes CASSLRQGSGANVPTF.